A single sample gave rise to the 20 T cell receptor beta chains below, sequenced in a study of human thymus T cells. Obtained as resections during corrective heart surgery, the thymus tissue was then studied. Assay: immunoSEQ multiplex PCR; the TCRdb copy retains only in-frame clones and omits some. The sample shows some 72,000 clones, around 96% of them seen only once. The sequencing input was thymus tissue. These receptors were taken from a boy in the first two years of life with a congenital heart defect but otherwise immunologically healthy.

The CDR3 loop reads CASRGLAGGSYEQYF. The CDR3, as DNA: TGTGCCAGCAGGGGACTAGCGGGAGGTTCCTACGAGCAGTACTTC. The V call is TRBV28, the J call TRBJ2-7, with 15 bases fitting TRBD2. The ends lost 6 bases at V and 1 base at J; junction bases unmatched: 1. CDR3 length equals 15 residues. From germline, CDR1 is MDHEN and CDR2 SYDVKM. The entire variable domain, with the rest obtained from reference TRBV28 and TRBJ2-7, is as follows: DVKVTQSSRYLVKRTGEKVFLECVQDMDHENMFWYRQDPGLGLRLIYFSYDVKMKEKGDIPEGYSVSREKKERFSLILESASTNQTSMYLCASRGLAGGSYEQYFGPGTRLTVT.

The CDR3 sequence is CASSKALPLLAGTRYEQYF. The CDR3 nucleotides are TGTGCCAGCAGCAAAGCGCTCCCCCTACTAGCGGGAACTCGCTACGAGCAGTACTTC. The chain is built from TRBV21-1 and TRBJ2-7; the D segment call TRBD2 is taken from the table without a DNA check. TRBV21-1 is labeled a pseudogene. The CDR3 has 19 amino acids.

The chain links TRBV4-2 to TRBJ2-1, with a weak D call TRBD2 (6 bases). This CDR3 region has 16 residues. Germline V gene sequence: CDR1 LGHNA, CDR2 YNFKEQ. Trimming took 5 bases from V and 0 from J, leaving 14 bases between them. CDR3 coding DNA: TGTGCCAGCAGCGGCAAGACCGGGAGCTCCTACAATGAGCAGTTCTTC. Protein sequence: CASSGKTGSSYNEQFF.

The chain employs TRBV27 and TRBJ2-3; D possibly uses TRBD1 or TRBD2 (5 bases each). V was pared by 9 bases and J by 3 bases, with 19 bases between. Germline V gene data show CDR1 as MNHEY and CDR2 as SMNVEV (reference sequence). The CDR3 consists of 15 residues. The CDR3 coding sequence is TGTGCCAGTCGGTCCGTCGGGGCTCAGACAGATACGCAGTATTTT. This gives the protein CASRSVGAQTDTQYF.

The rearrangement uses TRBV7-2 and TRBJ2-5, with 9 bases matching TRBD2. Germline V lookup: CDR1 SGHTA, CDR2 FQGNSA. Trimming at V came to 1 base and at J to 4 bases, leaving 7 bases not matched to a gene. The CDR3 is 16 amino acids. The CDR3 region is CASSLGGGGAGETQYF. The CDR3 nucleotides read TGTGCCAGCAGCTTAGGAGGCGGGGGGGCAGGAGAGACCCAGTACTTC.

This chain connects TRBV19 to TRBJ2-1; D could derive from TRBD1 or TRBD2 (5 bases each). Germline V gene sequence: CDR1 LNHDA, CDR2 SQIVND (reference sequence). This CDR3 contains 15 residues. Trimming removed 2 bases from V and 5 bases from J, with 13 bases in between. The CDR3 protein is CASSITGQRHNEQFF. CDR3 coding DNA: TGTGCCAGTAGTATAACAGGCCAGCGGCACAATGAGCAGTTCTTC. The full variable domain, with the rest looked up from reference TRBV19 and TRBJ2-1, is DGGITQSPKYLFRKEGQNVTLSCEQNLNHDAMYWYRQDPGQGLRLIYYSQIVNDFQKGDIAEGYSVSREKKESFPLTVTSAQKNPTAFYLCASSITGQRHNEQFFGPGTRLTVL.

J is TRBJ1-2 and V is TRBV7-8; TRBD1 matches at 7 bases. Germline V gene data show CDR1 as SGHVS and CDR2 as FQNEAQ. V lost 4 bases to trimming and J lost 4 bases; unmatched junction nucleotides: 9. The CDR3 has 15 residues. The CDR3 nucleotides are TGTGCCAGCAGCTCCGGACAGGAAACCCTCTATGGCTACACCTTC. Its translation is CASSSGQETLYGYTF.

V usage is TRBV5-4 and J usage is TRBJ2-2; D is unresolved. Trimming shortened V by 0 bases and J by 5 bases, and 17 bases separated the two germline ends. Per germline, CDR1 SGHNT and CDR2 YYREEE (reference sequence). The CDR3 extends over 17 amino acids. CDR3 DNA sequence: TGTGCCAGCAGCTTGGACAAACAAACAGATTCGACCGGGGAGCTGTTTTTT. Translating gives CASSLDKQTDSTGELFF.

This chain uses TRBV27 with TRBJ2-3, with 9 bases fitting TRBD2. The CDR3 extends over 19 amino acids. Trimming removed 2 bases from V and 1 base from J; junction bases left unmatched: 13. CDR1 and CDR2 from the germline V gene are MNHEY and SMNVEV (reference sequence). In DNA, the CDR3 is TGTGCCAGCAGTTTAATTCAGCGGGGGGTTTCTATTGGCACAGATACGCAGTATTTT. Translated: CASSLIQRGVSIGTDTQYF.

The count of this clone is one. In nucleotides, the CDR3 is TGTGCCAGCAGTTCCGCCGGGACGGCCTACAATGAGCAGTTCTTC. It translates to CASSSAGTAYNEQFF. The chain uses TRBV27 and TRBJ2-1, with D possibly being TRBD1 or TRBD2 (5 bases each). V was pared by 4 bases and J by 2 bases, with 12 bases between. Germline assignment: CDR1 MNHEY and CDR2 SMNVEV (reference sequence). The CDR3 consists of 15 residues.

CDR3 amino acids: CASSLLLLETQYF. Written as DNA, the CDR3 is TGCGCCAGCAGCTTATTGCTGCTAGAGACCCAGTACTTC. This rearrangement joins TRBV5-1 to TRBJ2-5, with D uncertain. Germline CDR1 is SGHRS and CDR2 is YFSETQ. Trimming removed 2 bases from V and 4 bases from J, with 9 bases in between. There are 13 residues in the CDR3. Supplemented by reference TRBV5-1 and TRBJ2-5, the full variable domain reads KAGVTQTPRYLIKTRGQQVTLSCSPISGHRSVSWYQQTPGQGLQFLFEYFSETQRNKGNFPGRFSGRQFSNSRSEMNVSTLELGDSALYLCASSLLLLETQYFGPGTRLLVL.

This clone was seen more than once but under ten times. The J gene is TRBJ1-5, the V gene TRBV2; no firm D call. The germline gives CDR1 SNHLY, CDR2 FYNNEI. V lost 6 bases, J lost 3 bases, and 12 bases lay in between. The CDR3 covers 14 residues. The DNA of the CDR3 is TGTGCCAGCAGCGGGGAGACCTTCAATCAGCCCCAGCATTTT. Translating it yields CASSGETFNQPQHF.

The chain couples TRBV10-3 to TRBJ2-1; 9 nucleotides agree with TRBD2. The CDR3 totals 14 residues. CDR1 is ENHRY and CDR2 is SYGVKD in the germline V gene. J gave up 2 bases and V 9 bases, and 5 bases lay outside the gene matches. CDR3 sequence reads: CAIAASGAYNEQFF. The CDR3 DNA follows: TGTGCCATAGCTGCTAGCGGGGCCTACAATGAGCAGTTCTTC.

This clone was recorded once. The chain couples TRBV5-1 to TRBJ2-7; no clear D. Between the trimmed V and J ends, which lost 4 bases and 0 bases, there was a span of 17 bases. Germline CDR1 SGHRS, CDR2 YFSETQ. This CDR3 is 16 amino acids long. The CDR3 spells CASSPLSRLASYEQYF. For the CDR3, the DNA is TGCGCCAGCAGCCCACTCTCCCGACTCGCCTCCTACGAGCAGTACTTC.

The gene calls are TRBV5-1 and TRBJ2-7, with D possibly being TRBD1 or TRBD2 (5 bases each). CDR3 length: 16 residues. Germline V gene data show CDR1 as SGHRS and CDR2 as YFSETQ. The V and J ends lost 0 bases and 3 bases respectively, with 16 bases between them. CDR3 sequence reads: CASSLADLRGGYEQYF. Written as DNA, the CDR3 is TGCGCCAGCAGCTTGGCCGATTTGAGGGGTGGCTACGAGCAGTACTTC.

The rearrangement links TRBV5-1 to TRBJ2-1; no reliable D call. This CDR3 is built from 13 residues. V shed 4 bases and J shed 12 bases, with 17 bases lying between them. Germline CDR1 is SGHRS and CDR2 is YFSETQ. DNA for the CDR3: TGCGCCAGCAGCCTCCGGGTTTTCCATGGGCAGTTCTTC. Translating it yields CASSLRVFHGQFF. The variable domain in full, completed from reference TRBV5-1 and TRBJ2-1, reads KAGVTQTPRYLIKTRGQQVTLSCSPISGHRSVSWYQQTPGQGLQFLFEYFSETQRNKGNFPGRFSGRQFSNSRSEMNVSTLELGDSALYLCASSLRVFHGQFFGPGTRLTVL.

This rearrangement joins TRBV11-2 to TRBJ2-1; 7 nucleotides line up with TRBD2. The CDR3 runs to 16 residues. Per germline, CDR1 SGHAT and CDR2 FQNNGV. The trim removed 2 bases at V and 9 bases at J, leaving 13 bases unmatched. Written as DNA, the CDR3 is TGTGCCAGCAGCTTACCGGCGGGAGCTTACGCAGTTGAGCAGTTCTTC. Protein product: CASSLPAGAYAVEQFF.

This sequence joins TRBV6-1 and TRBJ2-7, with TRBD2 matching over 8 bases. With 6 bases clipped from V and 10 bases from J, the junction kept 8 bases outside the gene matches. The germline CDR1 and CDR2 sequences are MNHNS and SASEGT. This CDR3 is 12 amino acids long. This CDR3 reads CASSPPGGGQYF. The CDR3 DNA sequence: TGTGCCAGCAGCCCACCCGGGGGGGGTCAGTACTTC.

The chain couples TRBV2 to TRBJ2-1; D remains ambiguous. Trimming stripped 7 bases from V and 7 bases from J, with 2 bases between. Germline loops: CDR1 SNHLY, CDR2 FYNNEI. The CDR3 has 9 amino acids. The CDR3 here is CASINEQFF. The CDR3 DNA reads TGTGCCAGCATTAATGAGCAGTTCTTC.

The chain carries TRBV4-1 and TRBJ2-3; 12 nucleotides align to TRBD2. Germline V gene data show CDR1 as MGHRA and CDR2 as YSYEKL. The CDR3 runs 17 residues. The J segment lost 1 base and the V segment lost 4 bases, leaving 6 bases of the junction unmatched. The CDR3 region is CASSPWGLAGRTDTQYF. The DNA for the CDR3 is TGCGCCAGCAGCCCATGGGGACTAGCGGGCCGCACAGATACGCAGTATTTT.